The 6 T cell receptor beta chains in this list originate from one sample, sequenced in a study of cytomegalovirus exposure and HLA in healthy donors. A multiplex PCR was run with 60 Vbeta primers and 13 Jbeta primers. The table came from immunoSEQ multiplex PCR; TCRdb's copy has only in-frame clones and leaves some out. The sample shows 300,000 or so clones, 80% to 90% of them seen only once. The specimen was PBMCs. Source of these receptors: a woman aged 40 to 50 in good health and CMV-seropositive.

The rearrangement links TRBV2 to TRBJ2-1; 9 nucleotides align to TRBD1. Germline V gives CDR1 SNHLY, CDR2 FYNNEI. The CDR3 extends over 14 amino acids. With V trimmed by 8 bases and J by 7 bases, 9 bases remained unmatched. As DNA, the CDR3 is TGTGCCAGCCCGGGACAGGGCATAGGGAATGAGCAGTTCTTC. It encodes CASPGQGIGNEQFF.

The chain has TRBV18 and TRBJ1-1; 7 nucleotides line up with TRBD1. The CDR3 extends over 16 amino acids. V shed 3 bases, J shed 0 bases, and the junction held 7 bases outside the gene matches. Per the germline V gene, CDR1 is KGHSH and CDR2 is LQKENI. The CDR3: CASSPTGTPMNTEAFF. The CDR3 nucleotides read TGTGCCAGCTCACCGACAGGGACCCCGATGAACACTGAAGCTTTCTTT.

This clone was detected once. For the CDR3, the DNA is TGTGCCAGCAGCCCCCCAGGGGACACTGAAGCTTTCTTT. It codes for CASSPPGDTEAFF. This rearrangement joins TRBV5-5 to TRBJ1-1, with D maybe TRBD1 (6 bases). Germline assignment: CDR1 SGHKS and CDR2 YYEKEE (reference sequence). V lost 4 bases and J lost 3, with 10 bases in between. The CDR3 covers 13 residues. The whole variable domain, filled in from reference TRBV5-5 and TRBJ1-1, reads DAGVTQSPTHLIKTRGQQVTLRCSPISGHKSVSWYQQVLGQGPQFIFQYYEKEERGRGNFPDRFSARQFPNYSSELNVNALLLGDSALYLCASSPPGDTEAFFGQGTRLTVV.

In DNA form, the CDR3 reads TGTGCCTGCCGTCTTTCCTCTGGAAACACCATATATTTT. As protein: CACRLSSGNTIYF. The chain joins TRBV30 to TRBJ1-3; D gene unclear. V lost 6 bases and J 0 bases, leaving 9 bases between the germline ends. CDR1 and CDR2 (germline): GTSNPN, SVGIG (reference sequence). CDR3 length: 13 residues.

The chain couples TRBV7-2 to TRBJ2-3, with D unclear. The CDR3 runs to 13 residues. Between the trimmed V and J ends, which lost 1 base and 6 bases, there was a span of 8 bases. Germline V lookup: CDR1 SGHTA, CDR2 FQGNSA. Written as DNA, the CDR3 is TGTGCCAGCAGCTTAGTTGTTCTCGATACGCAGTATTTT. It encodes CASSLVVLDTQYF.

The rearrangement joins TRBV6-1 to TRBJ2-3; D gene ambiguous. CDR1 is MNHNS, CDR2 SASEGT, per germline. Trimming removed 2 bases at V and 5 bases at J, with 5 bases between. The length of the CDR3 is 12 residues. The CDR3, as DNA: TGTGCCAGCAGTGAATCCTTAGATACGCAGTATTTT. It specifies CASSESLDTQYF.